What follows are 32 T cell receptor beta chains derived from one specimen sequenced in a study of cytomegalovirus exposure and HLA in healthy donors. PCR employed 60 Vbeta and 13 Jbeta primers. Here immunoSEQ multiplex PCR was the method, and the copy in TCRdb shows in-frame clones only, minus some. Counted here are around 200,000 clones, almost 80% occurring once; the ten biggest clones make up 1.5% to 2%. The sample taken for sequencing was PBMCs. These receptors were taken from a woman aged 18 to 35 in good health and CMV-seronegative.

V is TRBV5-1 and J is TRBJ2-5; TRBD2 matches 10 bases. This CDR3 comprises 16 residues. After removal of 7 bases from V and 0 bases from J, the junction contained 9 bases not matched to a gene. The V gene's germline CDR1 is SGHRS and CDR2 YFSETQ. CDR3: CASGPSGSKDQETQYF. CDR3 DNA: TGCGCCAGCGGGCCTAGCGGGAGTAAGGACCAAGAGACCCAGTACTTC.

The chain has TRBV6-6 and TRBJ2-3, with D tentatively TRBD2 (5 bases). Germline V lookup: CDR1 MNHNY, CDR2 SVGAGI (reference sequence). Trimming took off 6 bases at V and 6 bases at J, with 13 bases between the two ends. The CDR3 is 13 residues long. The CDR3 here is CASRSGFTDTQYF. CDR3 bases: TGTGCCAGCAGATCGGGGTTCACGGATACGCAGTATTTT.

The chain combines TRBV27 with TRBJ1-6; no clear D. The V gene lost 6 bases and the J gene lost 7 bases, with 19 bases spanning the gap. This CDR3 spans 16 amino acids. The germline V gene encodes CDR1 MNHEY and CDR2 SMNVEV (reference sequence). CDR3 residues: CASSLAPGVWNSPLHF. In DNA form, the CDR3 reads TGTGCCAGCAGCCTGGCCCCAGGCGTATGGAATTCACCCCTCCACTTT.

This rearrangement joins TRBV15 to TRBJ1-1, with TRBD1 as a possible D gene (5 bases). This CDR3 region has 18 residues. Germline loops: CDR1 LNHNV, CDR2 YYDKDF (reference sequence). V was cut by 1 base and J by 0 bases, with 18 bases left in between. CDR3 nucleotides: TGTGCCACCAGCAGAGTTAGATTTTCTGCAGGGATGAACACTGAAGCTTTCTTT. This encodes CATSRVRFSAGMNTEAFF. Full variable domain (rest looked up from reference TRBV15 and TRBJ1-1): DAMVIQNPRYQVTQFGKPVTLSCSQTLNHNVMYWYQQKSSQAPKLLFHYYDKDFNNEADTPDNFQSRRPNTSFCFLDIRSPGLGDTAMYLCATSRVRFSAGMNTEAFFGQGTRLTVV.

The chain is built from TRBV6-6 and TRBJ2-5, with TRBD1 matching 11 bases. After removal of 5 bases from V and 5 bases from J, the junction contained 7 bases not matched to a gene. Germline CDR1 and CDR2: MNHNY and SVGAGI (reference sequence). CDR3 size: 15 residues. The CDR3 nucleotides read TGTGCCAGCAGTGCCCCCGGGACAGGGGGGGAGACCCAGTACTTC. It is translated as CASSAPGTGGETQYF.

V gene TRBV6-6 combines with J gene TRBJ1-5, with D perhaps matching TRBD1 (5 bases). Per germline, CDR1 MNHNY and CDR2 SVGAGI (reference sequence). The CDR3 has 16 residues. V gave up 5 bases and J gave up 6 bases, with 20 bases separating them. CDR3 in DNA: TGTGCCAGCAGTCCGCAGGGATCGAAGGGAGGTCAGCCCCAGCATTTT. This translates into CASSPQGSKGGQPQHF.

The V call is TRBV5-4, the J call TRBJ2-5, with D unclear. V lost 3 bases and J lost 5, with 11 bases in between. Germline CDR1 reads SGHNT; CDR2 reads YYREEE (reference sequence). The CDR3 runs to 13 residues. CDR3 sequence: CASSSSLGETQYF. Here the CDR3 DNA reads TGTGCCAGCAGCTCGTCTCTCGGGGAGACCCAGTACTTC.

CDR3 nucleotide sequence: TGTGCCAGCAGTGAAGCGGGAGAGAGCGACGAGCAGTACTTC. As protein: CASSEAGESDEQYF. V usage is TRBV2 and J usage is TRBJ2-7; D possibly corresponds to TRBD2 (5 bases). The V end lost 0 bases, the J end lost 5 bases, and 11 bases lay between the germline ends. The germline CDR1 and CDR2 sequences are SNHLY and FYNNEI. This CDR3 has 14 residues.

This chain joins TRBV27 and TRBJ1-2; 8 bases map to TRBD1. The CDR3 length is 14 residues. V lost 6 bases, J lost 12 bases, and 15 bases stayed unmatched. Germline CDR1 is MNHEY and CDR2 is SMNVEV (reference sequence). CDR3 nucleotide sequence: TGTGCCAGCAGGGACCGGACAGGGCCTTACGGCAACACCTTC. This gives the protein CASRDRTGPYGNTF.

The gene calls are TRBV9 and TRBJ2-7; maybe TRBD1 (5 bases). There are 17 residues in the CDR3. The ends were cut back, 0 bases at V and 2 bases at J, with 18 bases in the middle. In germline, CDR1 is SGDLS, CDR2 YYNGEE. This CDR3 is CASSVGWGSSIPYEQYF. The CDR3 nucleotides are TGTGCCAGCAGCGTAGGGTGGGGCAGTTCAATTCCCTACGAGCAGTACTTC. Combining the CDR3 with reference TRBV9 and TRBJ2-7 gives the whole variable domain DSGVTQTPKHLITATGQRVTLRCSPRSGDLSVYWYQQSLDQGLQFLIQYYNGEERAKGNILERFSAQQFPDLHSELNLSSLELGDSALYFCASSVGWGSSIPYEQYFGPGTRLTVT.

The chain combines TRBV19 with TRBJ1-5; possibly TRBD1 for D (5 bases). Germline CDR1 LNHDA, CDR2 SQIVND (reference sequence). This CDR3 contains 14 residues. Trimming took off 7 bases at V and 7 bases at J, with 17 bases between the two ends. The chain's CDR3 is CASTYPGVGQPQHF. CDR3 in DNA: TGTGCCAGTACCTATCCGGGGGTGGGGCAGCCCCAGCATTTT.

The CDR3 bases are TGTGCCAGTAGTATCCTCCCAGGGGTTTCCTACGAGCAGTACTTC. Translation gives CASSILPGVSYEQYF. The chain recombines TRBV19 with TRBJ2-7; D is perhaps TRBD1 (6 bases). The CDR3 consists of 15 residues. Trimming shortened V by 3 bases and J by 1 base, and 13 bases separated the two germline ends. From germline, CDR1 is LNHDA and CDR2 SQIVND (reference sequence).

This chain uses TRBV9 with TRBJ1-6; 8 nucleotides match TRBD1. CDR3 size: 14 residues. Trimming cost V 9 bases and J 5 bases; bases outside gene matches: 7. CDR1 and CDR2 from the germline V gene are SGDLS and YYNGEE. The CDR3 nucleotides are TGTGCCACTTCACAGGGGGGGAATAATTCACCCCTCCACTTT. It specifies CATSQGGNNSPLHF.

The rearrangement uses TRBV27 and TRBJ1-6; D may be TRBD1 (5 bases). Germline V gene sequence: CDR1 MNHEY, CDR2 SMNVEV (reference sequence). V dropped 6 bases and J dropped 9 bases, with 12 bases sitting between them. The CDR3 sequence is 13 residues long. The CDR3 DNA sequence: TGTGCCAGCAGGCCAGGGTTAGTTTCACCCCTCCACTTT. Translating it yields CASRPGLVSPLHF.

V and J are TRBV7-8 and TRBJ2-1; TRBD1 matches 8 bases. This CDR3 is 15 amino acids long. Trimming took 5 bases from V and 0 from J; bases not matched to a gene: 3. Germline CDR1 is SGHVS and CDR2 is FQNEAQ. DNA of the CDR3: TGTGCCAGCAGCACGACAGGGGCCTCCTACAATGAGCAGTTCTTC. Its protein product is CASSTTGASYNEQFF.

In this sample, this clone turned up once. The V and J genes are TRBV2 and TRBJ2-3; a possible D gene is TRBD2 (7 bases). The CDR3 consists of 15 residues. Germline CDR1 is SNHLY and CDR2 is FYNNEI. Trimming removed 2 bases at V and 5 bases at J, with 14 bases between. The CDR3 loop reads CASSERGRAGDTQYF. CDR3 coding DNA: TGTGCCAGCAGTGAAAGGGGGAGGGCCGGAGATACGCAGTATTTT. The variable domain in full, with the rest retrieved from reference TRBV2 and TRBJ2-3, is EPEVTQTPSHQVTQMGQEVILRCVPISNHLYFYWYRQILGQKVEFLVSFYNNEISEKSEIFDDQFSVERPDGSNFTLKIRSTKLEDSAMYFCASSERGRAGDTQYFGPGTRLTVL.

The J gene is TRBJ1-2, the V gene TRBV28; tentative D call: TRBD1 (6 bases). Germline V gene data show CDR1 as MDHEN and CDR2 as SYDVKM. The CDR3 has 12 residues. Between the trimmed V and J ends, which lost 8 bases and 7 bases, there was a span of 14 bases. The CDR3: CASLRGAGGYTF. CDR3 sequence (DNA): TGTGCCAGCCTGCGGGGGGCAGGTGGCTACACCTTC.

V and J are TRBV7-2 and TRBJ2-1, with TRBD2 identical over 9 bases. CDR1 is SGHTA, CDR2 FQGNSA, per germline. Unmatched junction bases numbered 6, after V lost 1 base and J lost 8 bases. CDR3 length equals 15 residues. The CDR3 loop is CASSLVSGSSDEQFF. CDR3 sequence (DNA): TGTGCCAGCAGCTTAGTTAGCGGGAGTTCTGATGAGCAGTTCTTC. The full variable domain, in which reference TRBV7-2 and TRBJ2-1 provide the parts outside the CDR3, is GAGVSQSPSNKVTEKGKDVELRCDPISGHTALYWYRQSLGQGLEFLIYFQGNSAPDKSGLPSDRFSAERTGGSVSTLTIQRTQQEDSAVYLCASSLVSGSSDEQFFGPGTRLTVL.

CDR3 sequence: CASSTTGGTEAFF. The CDR3 DNA sequence: TGTGCCAGCAGCACAACAGGGGGCACTGAAGCTTTCTTT. The chain employs TRBV4-2 and TRBJ1-1; 8 nucleotides agree with TRBD1. Germline loops: CDR1 LGHNA, CDR2 YNFKEQ. The CDR3 extends over 13 amino acids. V gave up 5 bases and J gave up 4 bases; unmatched junction bases: 3.

DNA for the CDR3: TGTGCCAGCAGGGGGGACAGGGAAGCTTTCTTT. Translation: CASRGDREAFF. V and J are TRBV6-5 and TRBJ1-1; 8 bases agree with TRBD1. Germline loops: CDR1 MNHEY, CDR2 SVGAGI. V was clipped by 6 bases and J by 8 bases; unmatched bases: 2. The CDR3 spans 11 residues.

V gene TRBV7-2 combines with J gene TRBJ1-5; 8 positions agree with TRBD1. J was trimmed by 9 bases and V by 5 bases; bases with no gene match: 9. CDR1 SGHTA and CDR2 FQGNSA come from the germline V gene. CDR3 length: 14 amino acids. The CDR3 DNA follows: TGTGCCAGCAGCCCGACAGGGGTCACGCCGCCCCAGCATTTT. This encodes CASSPTGVTPPQHF.

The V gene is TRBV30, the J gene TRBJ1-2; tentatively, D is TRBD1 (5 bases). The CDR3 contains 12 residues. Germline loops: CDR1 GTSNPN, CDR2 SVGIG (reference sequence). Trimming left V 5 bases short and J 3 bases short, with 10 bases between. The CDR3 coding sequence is TGTGCCTGGGGGGACTCTTACTATGGCTACACCTTC. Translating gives CAWGDSYYGYTF.

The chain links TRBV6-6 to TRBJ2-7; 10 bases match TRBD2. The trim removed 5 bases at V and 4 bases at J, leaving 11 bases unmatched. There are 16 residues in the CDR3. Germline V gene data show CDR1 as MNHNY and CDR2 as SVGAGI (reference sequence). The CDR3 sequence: CASSRRTSGTPYEQYF. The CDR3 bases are TGTGCCAGCAGTCGTAGGACTAGCGGAACCCCATACGAGCAGTACTTC.

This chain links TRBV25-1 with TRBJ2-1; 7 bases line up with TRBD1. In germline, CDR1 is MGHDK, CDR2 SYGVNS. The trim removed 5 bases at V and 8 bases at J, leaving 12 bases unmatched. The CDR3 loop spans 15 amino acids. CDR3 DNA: TGTGCCAGCAGTCCCCGAGACAGGGATTTTGATGAGCAGTTCTTC. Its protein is CASSPRDRDFDEQFF.

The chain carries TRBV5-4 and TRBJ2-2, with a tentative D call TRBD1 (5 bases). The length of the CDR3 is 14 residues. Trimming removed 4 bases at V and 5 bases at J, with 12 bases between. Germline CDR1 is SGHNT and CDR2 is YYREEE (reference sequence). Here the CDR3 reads CASSPPPGTGELFF. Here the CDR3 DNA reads TGTGCCAGCAGCCCACCCCCAGGGACCGGGGAGCTGTTTTTT.

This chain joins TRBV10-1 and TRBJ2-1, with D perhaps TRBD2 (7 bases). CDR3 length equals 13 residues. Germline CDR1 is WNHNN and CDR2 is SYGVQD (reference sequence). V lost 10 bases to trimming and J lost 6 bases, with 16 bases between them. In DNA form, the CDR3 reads TGCGCCACCTCGGGGGGCTTAAGCAATGAGCAGTTCTTC. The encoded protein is CATSGGLSNEQFF.

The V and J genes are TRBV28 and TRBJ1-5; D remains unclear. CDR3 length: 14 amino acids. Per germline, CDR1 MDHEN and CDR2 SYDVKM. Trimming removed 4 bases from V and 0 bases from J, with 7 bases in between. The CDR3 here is CASSSTYSNQPQHF. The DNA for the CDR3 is TGTGCCAGCAGTTCTACGTATAGCAATCAGCCCCAGCATTTT. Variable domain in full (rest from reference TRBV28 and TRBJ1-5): DVKVTQSSRYLVKRTGEKVFLECVQDMDHENMFWYRQDPGLGLRLIYFSYDVKMKEKGDIPEGYSVSREKKERFSLILESASTNQTSMYLCASSSTYSNQPQHFGDGTRLSIL.

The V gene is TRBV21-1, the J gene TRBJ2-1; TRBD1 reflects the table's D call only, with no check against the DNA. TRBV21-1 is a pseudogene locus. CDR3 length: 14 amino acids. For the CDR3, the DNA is TGTGCCAGCAGTACGGGACACCCCTACAATGAGCAGTTCTTC. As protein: CASSTGHPYNEQFF.

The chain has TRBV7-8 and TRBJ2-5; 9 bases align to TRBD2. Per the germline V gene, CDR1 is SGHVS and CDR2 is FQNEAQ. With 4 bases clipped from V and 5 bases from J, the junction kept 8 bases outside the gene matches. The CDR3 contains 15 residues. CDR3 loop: CASSSDSGSWETQYF. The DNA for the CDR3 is TGTGCCAGCAGCTCAGATAGCGGGAGTTGGGAGACCCAGTACTTC.

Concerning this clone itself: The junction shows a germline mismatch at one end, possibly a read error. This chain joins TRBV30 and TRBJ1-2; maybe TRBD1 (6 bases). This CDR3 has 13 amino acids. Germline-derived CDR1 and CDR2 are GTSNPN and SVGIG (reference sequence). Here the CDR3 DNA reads TGTGCCTGGAGTCAGACAGGTGCCTATGGCCACACCTTC. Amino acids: CAWSQTGAYGHTF.

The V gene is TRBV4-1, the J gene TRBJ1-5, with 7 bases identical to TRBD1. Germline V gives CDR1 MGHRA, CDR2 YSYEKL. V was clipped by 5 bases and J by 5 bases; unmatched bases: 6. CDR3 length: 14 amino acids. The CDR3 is CASSAPGGDQPQHF. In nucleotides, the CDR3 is TGCGCCAGCAGCGCCCCAGGGGGAGATCAGCCCCAGCATTTT.

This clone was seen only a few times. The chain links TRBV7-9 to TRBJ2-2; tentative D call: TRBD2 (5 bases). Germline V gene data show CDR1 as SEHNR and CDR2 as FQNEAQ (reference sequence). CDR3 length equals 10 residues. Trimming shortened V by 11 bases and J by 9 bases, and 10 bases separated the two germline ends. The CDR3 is CALLDRELFF. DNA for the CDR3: TGTGCCTTACTAGACAGGGAGCTGTTTTTT.